The rows below give T cell receptor beta chains drawn from one sample of a study of Tregs in tolerant kidney transplant recipients. This table comes from immunoSEQ multiplex PCR, and its TCRdb copy is limited to in-frame clones, with some not included. The table has hundreds of thousands of clones, more than 65% seen once. Sequencing was done on a sample of CD4+ T cells from blood. The receptors were gathered from a human donor in good health. Both conserved end residues are part of each CDR3. D genes are given only for firm matches. Size values are once, few and many counts, or a class for expanded clones, and some rows have none.

abundance	j_gene	v_gene	d_gene	CDR3aa	CDR3nt
-	TRBJ2-1	TRBV7-2	TRBD2	CASSPASGYNEQFF	TGTGCCAGCAGCCCGGCTAGCGGTTACAATGAGCAGTTCTTC
-	TRBJ2-3	TRBV5-4	-	CASSFPSGDTDTQYF	TGTGCCAGCAGCTTTCCGTCCGGGGACACAGATACGCAGTATTTT
-	TRBJ2-1	TRBV5-5	TRBD2	CASSTGLSEGGEQFF	TGTGCCAGCAGCACGGGACTATCCGAGGGAGGGGAGCAGTTCTTC
-	TRBJ1-2	TRBV2	-	CASSRTESRDGYTF	TGTGCCAGCAGCCGGACCGAGAGTAGGGATGGCTACACCTTC
-	TRBJ2-5	TRBV7-9	TRBD1	CASSLAQGEGEQYF	TGTGCCAGCAGCTTAGCCCAGGGGGAAGGGGAGCAGTACTTC
few	TRBJ2-7	TRBV6-1	-	CASSPRVLTYEQYF	TGTGCCAGCAGTCCCCGGGTCCTTACCTACGAGCAGTACTTC
-	TRBJ2-2	TRBV19	-	CASSPAEEHTGELFF	TGTGCCAGTAGTCCGGCAGAAGAACACACCGGGGAGCTGTTTTTT
-	TRBJ2-7	TRBV5-5	-	CASSSIPGPNYEQYF	TGTGCCAGCAGCTCAATCCCGGGACCAAACTACGAGCAGTACTTC
-	TRBJ1-4	TRBV5-1	-	CASSLVEATNEKLFF	TGCGCCAGCAGCTTGGTAGAGGCAACTAATGAAAAACTGTTTTTT
once	TRBJ2-3	TRBV14	-	CASSQRVGLADTQYF	TGTGCCAGCAGCCAACGAGTAGGATTGGCAGATACGCAGTATTTT
-	TRBJ2-5	TRBV5-1	-	CASSRGSEETQYF	TGCGCCAGCAGCCGTGGGTCCGAAGAGACCCAGTACTTC
-	TRBJ2-3	TRBV6-5	-	CASSSPGDTDTQYF	TGTGCCAGCAGTTCCCCCGGAGACACAGATACGCAGTATTTT
-	TRBJ1-6	TRBV6-5	-	CASSYSPSGNSPLHF	TGTGCCAGCAGTTACTCTCCCTCAGGAAATTCACCCCTCCACTTT
-	TRBJ2-7	TRBV27	-	CASSLSRAKEYEQYF	TGTGCCAGCAGTTTATCTCGGGCCAAGGAGTACGAGCAGTACTTC
-	TRBJ1-5	TRBV7-8	-	CASSRGGHQPQHF	TGTGCCAGCAGCCGGGGAGGGCATCAGCCCCAGCATTTT
-	TRBJ1-1	TRBV18	-	CASSPAAGETEAFF	TGTGCCAGCTCCCCCGCGGCAGGGGAGACTGAAGCTTTCTTT
-	TRBJ2-1	TRBV6-6	TRBD1	CASSSPGQGYNEQFF	TGTGCCAGCAGTTCCCCGGGACAGGGATACAATGAGCAGTTCTTC
few	TRBJ2-7	TRBV19	TRBD2	CASSSTSGKSYEQYF	TGTGCCAGTAGTTCGACTAGCGGGAAGTCCTACGAGCAGTACTTC
-	TRBJ1-2	TRBV9	TRBD1	CASSEGQAYYGYTF	TGTGCCAGCAGCGAGGGACAGGCCTACTATGGCTACACCTTC
-	TRBJ2-3	TRBV11-3	-	CASSRGPNTDTQYF	TGTGCCAGCAGTCGGGGACCTAACACAGATACGCAGTATTTT
-	TRBJ2-5	TRBV5-1	TRBD2	CASSTTGLAGGGPETQYF	TGCGCCAGCAGCACGACGGGCCTAGCGGGAGGGGGTCCCGAGACCCAGTACTTC
-	TRBJ2-1	TRBV6-6	-	CASSYGPDYYNEQFF	TGTGCCAGCAGTTACGGCCCAGACTACTACAATGAGCAGTTCTTC
-	TRBJ1-4	TRBV6-6	-	CASEAGHVLEKLFF	TGTGCCAGCGAAGCGGGGCACGTACTTGAAAAACTGTTTTTT
-	TRBJ2-7	TRBV29-1	-	CSVSPGQPEKQYF	TGCAGCGTTTCACCGGGACAACCAGAAAAACAGTACTTC
-	TRBJ2-1	TRBV7-3	TRBD1	CASSYSGQGGTHEQFF	TGTGCCAGCAGCTACTCCGGACAGGGCGGGACACATGAGCAGTTCTTC
-	TRBJ1-1	TRBV2	-	CASRVGGTEAFF	TGTGCCAGCAGGGTGGGGGGGACTGAAGCTTTCTTT
few	TRBJ2-7	TRBV6-6	-	CASSYDSLEWYF	TGTGCCAGCAGTTACGACAGCCTGGAGTGGTACTTC
-	TRBJ2-6	TRBV19	-	CASSRSTGANVLTF	TGTGCCAGTAGTAGAAGTACCGGGGCCAACGTCCTGACTTTC
-	TRBJ2-1	TRBV7-2	TRBD2	CASSLIGTSGTYNEQFF	TGTGCCAGCAGCTTAATAGGGACTAGCGGGACCTACAATGAGCAGTTCTTC
-	TRBJ1-3	TRBV7-2	-	CASSLAPGPGDTIYF	TGTGCCAGCAGCTTAGCGCCAGGCCCCGGGGACACCATATATTTT
-	TRBJ1-6	TRBV18	-	CASSPRGGQGVGYSPLHF	TGTGCCAGCTCACCACGCGGGGGCCAGGGAGTAGGATATTCACCCCTCCACTTT
-	TRBJ2-7	TRBV7-8	TRBD2	CASSLVGSGGYEQYF	TGTGCCAGCAGCTTAGTCGGGTCGGGGGGCTACGAGCAGTACTTC
-	TRBJ2-1	TRBV11-3	-	CASSLDDRGQFF	TGTGCCAGCAGCTTAGATGACAGAGGGCAGTTCTTC
few	TRBJ1-1	TRBV2	-	CASSLMENTEAFF	TGTGCCAGCAGTTTGATGGAGAACACTGAAGCTTTCTTT
-	TRBJ1-5	TRBV25-1	TRBD1	CASSEPGGWQPQHF	TGTGCCAGCAGTGAGCCAGGGGGTTGGCAGCCCCAGCATTTT
-	TRBJ1-4	TRBV2	-	CASREGDLGIEKLFF	TGTGCCAGCAGGGAGGGGGACCTCGGGATAGAAAAACTGTTTTTT